Sequencing of this T cell receptor beta chain was carried out in a study of graft-versus-host responses after intestinal transplantation. Study in general: Isolated intestinal, liver-intestinal, or multivisceral transplants were what recipients had. Anti-thymocyte globulin induction preceded about 3 years of tacrolimus and steroid maintenance in all recipients.

Comments on this clone: Its antigen is undetermined.

Points from the study as a whole: The presence of high graft-versus-host to host-versus-graft clonal ratios in allografts characterized patients with graft-donor T cell macrochimerism.

The CDR3 loop spans 13 amino acids. V was shortened by 0 bases and J by 2 bases, with 5 bases between the two germline ends. Per the germline V gene, CDR1 is MGHRA and CDR2 is YSYEKL. Profiled with immunoSEQ multiplex PCR; TCRdb holds only in-frame clones, not every one. There are 70,000 to 80,000 clones in the sample; about 90% occur only once, and roughly 1.3% lies in the top ten. The source material was unstimulated CD8+ T cells sorted from spleen or lymph node cells, sampled before intestinal transplant. The TCR was taken from a human donor who received an intestinal transplant. The rearrangement links TRBV4-1 to TRBJ2-7; no definite D call. The CDR3 loop reads CASSQDSAYEQYF. In nucleotides, the CDR3 is TGCGCCAGCAGCCAAGATTCCGCCTACGAGCAGTACTTC.